The 18 T cell receptor beta chains presented below share a single source sample, sequenced in a study of blood T cell repertoires in COVID-19. Profiled with immunoSEQ multiplex PCR; TCRdb holds only in-frame clones, not every one. The sample carries approximately 120,000 clones, more than 70% recorded once. Sample: peripheral blood. The receptors come from a human donor in a cohort sampled during active COVID-19.

The chain carries TRBV6-1 and TRBJ2-7; D is perhaps TRBD2 (5 bases). CDR1 and CDR2 from the germline V gene are MNHNS and SASEGT. Trimming left V 0 bases short and J 0 bases short, with 12 bases between. The CDR3 length is 16 residues. This chain's CDR3 is CASSEAPGMSSYEQYF. As DNA, the CDR3 is TGTGCCAGCAGTGAAGCGCCGGGGATGAGCTCCTACGAGCAGTACTTC.

J is TRBJ1-4 and V is TRBV24-1; D ambiguous. The germline V gene encodes CDR1 KGHDR and CDR2 SFDVKD. Deletions cut 4 bases from V and 7 bases from J, with 21 bases between. The CDR3 spans 17 residues. The CDR3 loop is CATSDRPRAGGIEKLFF. In nucleotides, the CDR3 is TGTGCCACCAGTGACCGCCCACGCGCGGGCGGAATTGAAAAACTGTTTTTT.

The rearrangement links TRBV19 to TRBJ1-2, with TRBD1 as a possible D gene (5 bases). CDR1 is LNHDA, CDR2 SQIVND, per germline (reference sequence). V was shortened by 6 bases and J by 8 bases, with 13 bases between the two germline ends. There are 12 residues in the CDR3. CDR3 coding DNA: TGTGCCAGTAGGCCGCCCGGGGGGGGCTACACCTTC. It is translated as CASRPPGGGYTF.

The rearrangement joins TRBV3-1 (or the pseudogene TRBV3-2) to TRBJ2-3; D uncertain. Germline V gene sequence: CDR1 LGHDT, CDR2 YNNKEL (reference sequence). CDR3 size: 16 residues. The ends were cut back, 2 bases at V and 1 base at J, with 13 bases in the middle. CDR3 loop: CASSQLTGSGTDTQYF. CDR3 coding DNA: TGTGCCAGCAGCCAACTTACGGGTTCAGGCACAGATACGCAGTATTTT.

The chain carries TRBV11-2 and TRBJ1-1; possible D gene TRBD1, 6 bases. The CDR3 extends over 15 amino acids. V lost 2 bases and J 5 bases, leaving 15 bases between the germline ends. The germline CDR1 and CDR2 sequences are SGHAT and FQNNGV. CDR3 loop: CASSLKRGGGTEAFF. CDR3 in DNA: TGTGCCAGCAGCTTAAAAAGGGGGGGAGGAACTGAAGCTTTCTTT.

The chain couples TRBV14 to TRBJ1-4, with TRBD1 identical over 9 bases. This CDR3 spans 16 amino acids. The V and J ends lost 2 bases and 8 bases, in that order; junction bases with no gene match: 9. Germline CDR1 and CDR2: SGHDN and FVKESK. In nucleotides, the CDR3 is TGTGCCAGCAGCCAAAACAGGGGGCAGGTTGGAGAAAAACTGTTTTTT. Amino acids: CASSQNRGQVGEKLFF.

The genes are TRBV18 and TRBJ2-7; D perhaps matches TRBD2 (5 bases). The CDR3 length is 13 residues. The V gene lost 5 bases and the J gene lost 4 bases, with 12 bases spanning the gap. Germline V gene lookup returns CDR1 KGHSH and CDR2 LQKENI. CDR3 protein: CASSELATYEQYV. In nucleotides, the CDR3 is TGTGCCAGCTCAGAGCTAGCAACGTACGAGCAGTACGTC.

V is TRBV2 and J is TRBJ1-5; D unresolved. Per germline, CDR1 SNHLY and CDR2 FYNNEI. V was cut by 5 bases and J by 0 bases, with 11 bases left in between. The CDR3 runs 15 residues. CDR3: CASSQYSNSNQPQHF. The CDR3 DNA reads TGTGCCAGCAGTCAATACAGCAATAGCAATCAGCCCCAGCATTTT.

A note on this clone: One end of the junction is discordant with germline, which a read error may explain. CDR3 sequence (DNA): TGTGCTAGCAGCTCCAACCCCAAATCCGGGACACACCAAGAGACCCAGTACTTC. Residues: CASSSNPKSGTHQETQYF. The rearrangement uses TRBV7-7 and TRBJ2-5; TRBD1 might be the D (6 bases). CDR3 length equals 18 residues. Germline CDR1 SSHAT, CDR2 FNYEAQ (reference sequence).

The chain uses TRBV27 and TRBJ1-2; D perhaps matches TRBD1 (6 bases). The CDR3 has 15 amino acids. CDR1 MNHEY and CDR2 SMNVEV come from the germline V gene (reference sequence). V shed 3 bases and J shed 1 base, with 12 bases lying between them. The CDR3 reads CASSLFKGHNYGYTF. The CDR3 nucleotides are TGTGCCAGCAGTTTGTTTAAGGGACATAACTATGGCTACACCTTC.

This clone was observed a few times. The chain joins TRBV2 to TRBJ1-3; 8 nucleotides align to TRBD1. V trimming: 6 bases; J trimming: 3 bases; junction bases outside the gene matches: 1. The CDR3 totals 13 residues. Germline assignment: CDR1 SNHLY and CDR2 FYNNEI. The CDR3 loop is CASRDRVGNTIYF. The CDR3 DNA is TGTGCCAGCAGGGACAGGGTTGGAAACACCATATATTTT.

The chain has TRBV7-9 and TRBJ1-2; D is undetermined. The CDR3 runs to 14 residues. The germline gives CDR1 SEHNR, CDR2 FQNEAQ (reference sequence). Trimming took off 1 base at V and 0 bases at J, with 6 bases between the two ends. CDR3 in amino acids: CASSLDRANYGYTF. CDR3 sequence (DNA): TGTGCCAGCAGCTTAGATAGAGCTAACTATGGCTACACCTTC.

This clone was recorded once. The genes are TRBV6-2 or TRBV6-3 and TRBJ2-7; 7 nucleotides agree with TRBD1. Trimming at V came to 5 bases and at J to 0 bases, leaving 7 bases not matched to a gene. This CDR3 is 15 amino acids long. Germline CDR1 and CDR2: MNHEY and SVGEGT. CDR3 DNA sequence: TGTGCCAGCAGTCCAAGACAGGGATTCTCCTACGAGCAGTACTTC. Encoded protein: CASSPRQGFSYEQYF.

This chain links TRBV6-5 with TRBJ2-1; a weak D match, TRBD1 (6 bases). The CDR3 covers 11 residues. Germline lookup yields CDR1 MNHEY and CDR2 SVGAGI. V dropped 8 bases and J dropped 12 bases, with 14 bases sitting between them. The CDR3 sequence: CASRDGGPQFF. CDR3 bases: TGTGCCAGCCGGGATGGGGGCCCGCAGTTCTTC.

This rearrangement joins TRBV29-1 to TRBJ1-2; D may be TRBD1 (5 bases). Trimming cost V 3 bases and J 6 bases, with 14 bases left between them. This CDR3 contains 13 residues. CDR1 is SQVTM, CDR2 ANQGSEA, per germline. The CDR3 DNA sequence: TGCAGCGTTGAGGACCAGGGCCGTGATGGCTACACCTTC. This codes for CSVEDQGRDGYTF.

The chain is built from TRBV13 and TRBJ2-2; no firm D call. CDR1 is PRHDT, CDR2 FYEKMQ, per germline (reference sequence). The V end was cut by 2 bases, the J end by 0 bases, with 13 bases between. There are 17 residues in the CDR3. CDR3 sequence reads: CASSLSSRFANTGELFF. The CDR3 nucleotides are TGTGCCAGCAGCTTAAGTAGCCGGTTCGCGAACACCGGGGAGCTGTTTTTT.

This clone occurred a few times. The rearrangement links TRBV5-1 to TRBJ1-1; no firm D call. The CDR3 has 14 residues. V lost 6 bases to trimming and J lost 5 bases, with 17 bases between them. From germline, CDR1 is SGHRS and CDR2 YFSETQ. CDR3 in amino acids: CASTLARGRTEAFF. The CDR3 bases are TGCGCCAGCACCCTCGCGCGGGGTCGTACTGAAGCTTTCTTT.

This chain joins TRBV30 and TRBJ2-3; D is possibly TRBD2 (5 bases). Trimming left V 5 bases short and J 10 bases short, with 16 bases between. CDR1 and CDR2 from the germline V gene are GTSNPN and SVGIG (reference sequence). This CDR3 spans 12 amino acids. The CDR3 spells CAWAPLVKAQYF. CDR3 bases: TGTGCCTGGGCCCCACTAGTAAAAGCGCAGTATTTT.